This entry features one T cell receptor (beta chain) sequence. This entry is derived from a study of blood T cell repertoires in COVID-19. Study at large: The samples span acute and convalescent COVID-19 from the United States, Italy and Spain. Nucleic acid was either cDNA or gDNA, and it came from T cells, B-cell-depleted T cells, or PBMCs.

The CDR3 spans 15 residues. Germline assignment: CDR1 SGHRS and CDR2 YFSETQ. V dropped 0 bases and J dropped 8; count of bases not matched to a gene: 6. As handled by the study authors: Scientists estimated how many nucleated cells there were by amplifying reference gene primers. Some clones are missing from TCRdb's copy, which holds only in-frame ones; the method was immunoSEQ multiplex PCR. That table furnishes V, J and clone size, whereas the DNA furnished D and trimming. The sample lists roughly 37,000 clones; roughly 73% were seen once. The clonotype was recovered from a man aged 55 to 70 with acute or convalescent COVID-19. This sequence joins TRBV5-1 and TRBJ2-2; TRBD2 matches at 8 bases. Input material: peripheral blood. CDR3 amino acids: CASSLDGRAPGELFF. The CDR3 DNA reads TGCGCCAGCAGCTTGGACGGGAGGGCCCCAGGGGAGCTGTTTTTT.